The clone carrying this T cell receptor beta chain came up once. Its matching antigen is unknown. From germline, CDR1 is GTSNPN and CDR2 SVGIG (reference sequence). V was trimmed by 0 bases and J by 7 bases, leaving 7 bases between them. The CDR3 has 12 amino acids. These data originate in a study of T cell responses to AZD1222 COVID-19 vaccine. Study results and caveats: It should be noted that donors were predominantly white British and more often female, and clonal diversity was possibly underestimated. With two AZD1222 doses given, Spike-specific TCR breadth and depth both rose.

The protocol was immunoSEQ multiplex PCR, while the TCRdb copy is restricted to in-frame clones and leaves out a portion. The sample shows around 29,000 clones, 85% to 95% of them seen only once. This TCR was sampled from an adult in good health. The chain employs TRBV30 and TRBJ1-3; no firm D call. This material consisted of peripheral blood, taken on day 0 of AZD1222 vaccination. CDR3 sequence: CAWSVGWNTIYF. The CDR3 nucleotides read TGTGCCTGGAGTGTAGGGTGGAACACCATATATTTT.